The 23 T cell receptor beta chains presented below share a single source sample, sequenced in a study of long-term antiretroviral therapy in people with HIV. Running of the v3.0 immunoSEQ assay took place at survey level. Assay used: immunoSEQ multiplex PCR; TCRdb lists only in-frame clones, some missing. The table has approximately 26,000 clones, 70% to 85% seen once. Sequenced material: unsorted PBMCs, taken 1.2 years after starting antiretroviral therapy. Receptor source: a woman between 40 and 55 years old with HIV.

The chain has TRBV4-3 and TRBJ2-1; D is perhaps TRBD2 (6 bases). Germline V gene data show CDR1 as LGHNA and CDR2 as YSLEER. This CDR3 region has 17 residues. V was trimmed by 4 bases and J by 2 bases, leaving 18 bases between them. CDR3 sequence (DNA): TGCGCCAGCAGCCGAAAAAGATGGGGGGTTCCCTACAATGAGCAGTTCTTC. Its protein is CASSRKRWGVPYNEQFF.

The chain recombines TRBV6-5 with TRBJ2-7; tentatively, D is TRBD1 (5 bases). The CDR3 has 13 residues. Germline CDR1 is MNHEY and CDR2 is SVGAGI. V was trimmed by 0 bases and J by 6 bases, leaving 9 bases between them. CDR3 coding DNA: TGTGCCAGCAGTTACTCGAATGGGGCCGAGCAGTACTTC. Protein product: CASSYSNGAEQYF.

In this sample, this clone turned up once. For the CDR3, the DNA is TGTGCCAGCAGTGGTCCAGAAAGCGGGAGGAACTCCTACGAGCAGTACTTC. Translation: CASSGPESGRNSYEQYF. The genes are TRBV25-1 and TRBJ2-7, with 9 bases fitting TRBD2. The CDR3 is 17 amino acids. J was trimmed by 0 bases and V by 4 bases; bases with no gene match: 10. Germline loops: CDR1 MGHDK, CDR2 SYGVNS.

The chain's CDR3 is CASSDPGTGYYEQYF. CDR3 bases: TGTGCCAGCAGTGATCCCGGGACAGGTTACTACGAGCAGTACTTC. The rearrangement joins TRBV25-1 to TRBJ2-7; TRBD1 matches 8 bases. Per the germline V gene, CDR1 is MGHDK and CDR2 is SYGVNS. The CDR3 contains 15 residues. The junction had 7 bases not matched to a gene; V was cut back by 3 bases and J by 3 bases.

The genes are TRBV7-6 and TRBJ2-3; 7 positions match TRBD2. The CDR3 consists of 19 residues. Germline V gives CDR1 SGHVS, CDR2 FNYEAQ. Trimming took 1 base from V and 0 from J; bases not matched to a gene: 13. The CDR3 loop is CASSLGVVGSGVSTDTQYF. CDR3 nucleotides: TGTGCCAGCAGCTTAGGGGTGGTAGGAAGCGGGGTTAGCACAGATACGCAGTATTTT.

The rearrangement uses TRBV4-1 and TRBJ2-1, with 14 bases identical to TRBD2. Germline trimming cut 5 bases from V and 7 bases from J; bases unmatched to any gene: 4. Per the germline V gene, CDR1 is MGHRA and CDR2 is YSYEKL. The CDR3 is made up of 15 amino acids. The CDR3 region is CASSGTSGSANEQFF. Here the CDR3 DNA reads TGCGCCAGCAGCGGGACTAGCGGGAGTGCTAATGAGCAGTTCTTC.

The V call is TRBV27, the J call TRBJ2-7; D is perhaps TRBD1 or TRBD2 (6 bases each). V lost 4 bases to trimming and J lost 6 bases, with 19 bases between them. Per germline, CDR1 MNHEY and CDR2 SMNVEV (reference sequence). The CDR3 covers 15 residues. CDR3 loop: CASSSGGLGEREQYF. For the CDR3, the DNA is TGTGCCAGCAGTTCCGGGGGCCTAGGGGAACGCGAGCAGTACTTC.

The chain has TRBV5-6 and TRBJ2-7; 7 nucleotides match TRBD1. Per the germline V gene, CDR1 is SGHDT and CDR2 is YYEEEE. The CDR3 totals 16 residues. The junction had 10 bases not matched to a gene; V was cut back by 0 bases and J by 4 bases. For the CDR3, the DNA is TGTGCCAGCAGCTTGGGTCTGGGACAGAGGGGTTACGAGCAGTACTTC. Amino acids: CASSLGLGQRGYEQYF.

This clone was recorded a few times. The V gene is TRBV5-6, the J gene TRBJ2-2; D is perhaps TRBD1 (6 bases). This CDR3 contains 15 residues. The V gene's germline CDR1 is SGHDT and CDR2 YYEEEE. The V and J ends lost 1 base and 4 bases respectively, with 11 bases between them. Here the CDR3 DNA reads TGTGCCAGCAGCTTGTTGGGGACATCCACCGGGGAGCTGTTTTTT. Its translation is CASSLLGTSTGELFF.

This clone was counted a single time. The chain is built from TRBV9 and TRBJ2-7; D ambiguous. V lost 1 base, J lost 3 bases, and 17 bases lay in between. The CDR3 runs 16 residues. From germline, CDR1 is SGDLS and CDR2 YYNGEE. CDR3 sequence (DNA): TGTGCCAGCAGCGTATCCGGCTCCTCCCACGTCTACGAGCAGTACTTC. Protein product: CASSVSGSSHVYEQYF.

The rearrangement links TRBV2 to TRBJ2-3; the D gene is possibly TRBD1 (5 bases). The length of the CDR3 is 15 residues. CDR1 and CDR2 from the germline V gene are SNHLY and FYNNEI. V was shortened by 7 bases and J by 10 bases, with 24 bases between the two germline ends. DNA of the CDR3: TGTGCCAGCAAGAGCACCACAAGGGGTCCCAACCCGCAGTATTTT. As protein: CASKSTTRGPNPQYF.

The V and J genes are TRBV29-1 and TRBJ2-1, with 10 bases lining up with TRBD2. The CDR3 contains 14 residues. Germline CDR1 reads SQVTM; CDR2 reads ANQGSEA. V shed 5 bases, J shed 6 bases, and the junction held 7 bases outside the gene matches. The CDR3: CSVSRTSGPNEQFF. The CDR3 DNA reads as TGCAGCGTTAGCAGGACTAGCGGCCCCAATGAGCAGTTCTTC.

Note on this clone: Other DNA variants within this sample encode the same CDR3. This rearrangement joins TRBV7-9 to TRBJ1-2; D gene ambiguous. The V and J ends lost 5 bases and 1 base respectively, with 8 bases between them. The V gene's germline CDR1 is SEHNR and CDR2 FQNEAQ (reference sequence). The CDR3 is made up of 13 amino acids. CDR3 nucleotides: TGTGCCAGCAGCCCTACCGGTAACTATGGCTACACCTTC. Encoded protein: CASSPTGNYGYTF.

The V call is TRBV7-9, the J call TRBJ2-7, with D unresolved. V was pared by 1 base and J by 2 bases, with 9 bases between. Germline-derived CDR1 and CDR2 are SEHNR and FQNEAQ (reference sequence). The length of the CDR3 is 14 residues. The CDR3 region is CASSLDVRPYEQYF. The DNA of the CDR3 is TGTGCCAGCAGCTTAGATGTCAGGCCCTACGAGCAGTACTTC. Variable domain in full (rest from reference TRBV7-9 and TRBJ2-7): DTGVSQNPRHKITKRGQNVTFRCDPISEHNRLYWYRQTLGQGPEFLTYFQNEAQLEKSRLLSDRFSAERPKGSFSTLEIQRTEQGDSAMYLCASSLDVRPYEQYFGPGTRLTVT.

The rearrangement joins TRBV7-9 to TRBJ1-1; D not resolved. The V end was cut by 3 bases, the J end by 2 bases, with 10 bases between. Per the germline V gene, CDR1 is SEHNR and CDR2 is FQNEAQ (reference sequence). This CDR3 is built from 14 residues. This CDR3 reads CASSFGQDNTEAFF. The CDR3 region has the DNA TGTGCCAGCAGCTTCGGGCAGGATAACACTGAAGCTTTCTTT.

This chain connects TRBV27 to TRBJ2-1, with TRBD2 matching over 8 bases. The CDR3 has 15 amino acids. Losses at the gene ends were 1 base for V and 7 bases for J; bases not matched to a gene: 6. CDR1 is MNHEY, CDR2 SMNVEV, per germline (reference sequence). CDR3: CASSLLGTSVNEQFF. CDR3 bases: TGTGCCAGCAGTTTATTAGGGACTAGTGTTAATGAGCAGTTCTTC.

This chain uses TRBV27 with TRBJ2-1; D gene ambiguous. Per germline, CDR1 MNHEY and CDR2 SMNVEV (reference sequence). The ends were cut back, 1 base at V and 0 bases at J, with 7 bases in the middle. This CDR3 has 15 amino acids. As DNA, the CDR3 is TGTGCCAGCAGTTTATGGCCGAGCTCCTACAATGAGCAGTTCTTC. This codes for CASSLWPSSYNEQFF.

The CDR3 coding sequence is TGTGCCTGGAGTCTACCGAGGGATTACTTATACGAGCAGTACTTC. Amino acid sequence: CAWSLPRDYLYEQYF. The chain has TRBV30 and TRBJ2-7; D is perhaps TRBD2 (5 bases). CDR1 and CDR2 from the germline V gene are GTSNPN and SVGIG (reference sequence). CDR3 length: 15 amino acids. Deletions cut 2 bases from V and 4 bases from J, with 18 bases between.

This chain links TRBV9 with TRBJ2-7; 13 positions agree with TRBD2. The V and J ends lost 4 bases and 5 bases, in that order; junction bases with no gene match: 9. Germline lookup yields CDR1 SGDLS and CDR2 YYNGEE. The CDR3 spans 16 residues. DNA for the CDR3: TGTGCCAGCAGCCCAGAACTAGCGGGAGGGCGGAACGAGCAGTACTTC. It encodes CASSPELAGGRNEQYF.

The chain links TRBV5-5 to TRBJ2-7; D not resolved. The V end lost 4 bases, the J end lost 4 bases, and 12 bases lay between the germline ends. Germline CDR1 reads SGHKS; CDR2 reads YYEKEE (reference sequence). This CDR3 region has 13 residues. This CDR3 reads CASSPTQVYEQYF. The CDR3 region has the DNA TGTGCCAGCAGCCCCACCCAGGTTTACGAGCAGTACTTC. The whole variable domain, remainder taken from reference TRBV5-5 and TRBJ2-7, is DAGVTQSPTHLIKTRGQQVTLRCSPISGHKSVSWYQQVLGQGPQFIFQYYEKEERGRGNFPDRFSARQFPNYSSELNVNALLLGDSALYLCASSPTQVYEQYFGPGTRLTVT.

The rearrangement joins TRBV11-2 to TRBJ2-3; perhaps TRBD2 as D (6 bases). There are 17 residues in the CDR3. Germline lookup yields CDR1 SGHAT and CDR2 FQNNGV. Trimming pared 0 bases from V and 4 bases from J, leaving 17 bases between. CDR3 residues: CASSLDSGTLGADTQYF. In nucleotides, the CDR3 is TGTGCCAGCAGCTTAGACTCCGGGACTCTAGGGGCAGATACGCAGTATTTT.

The chain combines TRBV25-1 with TRBJ1-2; no reliable D call. Trimming removed 3 bases from V and 5 bases from J, with 10 bases in between. The length of the CDR3 is 13 residues. Germline V gene lookup returns CDR1 MGHDK and CDR2 SYGVNS. The CDR3 loop reads CASSESGRYGYTF. The CDR3 DNA reads TGTGCCAGCAGTGAGAGTGGGCGGTATGGCTACACCTTC.

The rearrangement links TRBV5-8 to TRBJ1-5, with D perhaps TRBD1 (6 bases). The V gene's germline CDR1 is SGHTS and CDR2 YDEGEE. V gave up 0 bases and J gave up 4 bases, with 11 bases separating them. The CDR3 runs to 15 residues. CDR3 in DNA: TGTGCCAGCAGCTTGGGCTACAGGGTAAATCAGCCCCAGCATTTT. Translating it yields CASSLGYRVNQPQHF.